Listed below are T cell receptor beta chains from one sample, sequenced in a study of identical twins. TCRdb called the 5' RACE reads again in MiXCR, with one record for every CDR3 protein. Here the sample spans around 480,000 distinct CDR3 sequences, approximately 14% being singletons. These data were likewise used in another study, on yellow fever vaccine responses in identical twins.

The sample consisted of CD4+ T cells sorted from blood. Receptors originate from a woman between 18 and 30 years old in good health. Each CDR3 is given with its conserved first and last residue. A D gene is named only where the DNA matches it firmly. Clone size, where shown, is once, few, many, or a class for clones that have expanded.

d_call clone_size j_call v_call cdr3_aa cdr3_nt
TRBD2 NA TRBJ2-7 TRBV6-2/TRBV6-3 CASSTRLAGARDEQYF TGTGCCAGCAGCACCCGACTAGCGGGAGCTAGGGACGAGCAGTACTTC
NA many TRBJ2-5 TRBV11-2 CASSFGTVGETQYF TGTGCCAGCAGCTTCGGGACCGTGGGAGAGACCCAGTACTTC
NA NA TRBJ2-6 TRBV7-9 CASSFSRQHSGANVLTF TGTGCCAGCAGCTTCTCGAGGCAGCACTCTGGGGCCAACGTCCTGACTTTC
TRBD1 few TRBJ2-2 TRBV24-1 CATSDPGTGDTGELFF TGTGCCACCAGTGATCCCGGGACAGGAGACACCGGGGAGCTGTTTTTT
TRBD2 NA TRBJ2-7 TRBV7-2 CASSPWGGGYEQYF TGTGCCAGCAGCCCATGGGGGGGAGGGTACGAGCAGTACTTC
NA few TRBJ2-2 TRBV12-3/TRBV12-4 CASSGLRANTGELFF TGTGCCAGCAGTGGACTACGCGCGAACACCGGGGAGCTGTTTTTT
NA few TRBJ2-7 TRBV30 CAWSGSAYEQYF TGTGCCTGGAGTGGTTCAGCCTACGAGCAGTACTTC
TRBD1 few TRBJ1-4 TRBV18 CASSPPGQGGEKLFF TGTGCCAGCTCACCACCGGGACAGGGCGGCGAAAAACTGTTTTTT
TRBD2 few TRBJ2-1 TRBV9 CASSGGTSGRTFSYNEQFF TGTGCCAGCAGCGGAGGGACTAGCGGGAGGACTTTTTCCTACAATGAGCAGTTCTTC
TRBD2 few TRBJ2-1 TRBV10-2 CASSRWEGRYNEQFF TGCGCCAGCAGTCGGTGGGAGGGCCGTTACAATGAGCAGTTCTTC
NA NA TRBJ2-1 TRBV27 CASSLRYHGSSYNEQFF TGTGCCAGCAGTTTACGTTACCACGGCAGCTCCTACAATGAGCAGTTCTTC
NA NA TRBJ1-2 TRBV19 CATGSDSNYGYTF TGTGCCACCGGGTCGGACAGTAACTATGGCTACACCTTC
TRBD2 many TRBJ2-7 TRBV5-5 CASSLESGGSYEQYF TGTGCCAGCAGCTTGGAGAGCGGGGGGTCCTACGAGCAGTACTTC
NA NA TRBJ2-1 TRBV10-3 CAISDGPGGNEQFF TGTGCCATCAGTGATGGGCCCGGCGGAAATGAGCAGTTCTTC
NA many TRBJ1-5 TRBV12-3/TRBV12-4 CASSRQGLHQPQHF TGTGCCAGCAGTCGCCAGGGCCTACATCAGCCCCAGCATTTT
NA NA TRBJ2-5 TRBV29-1 CSVQQGKETQYF TGCAGCGTCCAGCAGGGGAAAGAGACCCAGTACTTC
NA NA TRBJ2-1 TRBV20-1 CSARDEVTGSNEQFF TGCAGTGCTAGAGATGAGGTCACAGGGAGTAATGAGCAGTTCTTC
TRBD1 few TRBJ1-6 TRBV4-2 CASSPEDRVNSPLHF TGTGCCAGCAGCCCCGAGGACAGGGTGAATTCACCCCTCCACTTT
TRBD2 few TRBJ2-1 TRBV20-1 CSARASGGSSYNEQFF TGCAGTGCTAGGGCCTCGGGGGGGAGCTCCTACAATGAGCAGTTCTTC
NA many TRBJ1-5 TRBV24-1 CATSDSGFGNQPQHF TGTGCCACCAGTGATTCAGGGTTTGGTAATCAGCCCCAGCATTTT
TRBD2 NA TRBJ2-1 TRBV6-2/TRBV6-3 CASSPSSGGARDEQFF TGTGCCAGCAGCCCTTCAAGCGGGGGGGCCCGTGATGAGCAGTTCTTC
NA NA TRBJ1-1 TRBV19 CASSPRDMNTEAFF TGTGCCAGTAGTCCCAGGGATATGAACACTGAAGCTTTCTTT
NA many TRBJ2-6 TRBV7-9 CASSSTGANVLTF TGTGCCAGCAGTTCTACTGGGGCCAACGTCCTGACTTTC
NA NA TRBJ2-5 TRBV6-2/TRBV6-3 CASSYSPEIKDLGETQYF TGTGCCAGCAGTTACTCCCCAGAAATTAAGGACCTCGGAGAGACCCAGTACTTC
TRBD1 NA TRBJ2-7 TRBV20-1 CSAREGTGSSEQYF TGCAGTGCTAGAGAGGGGACAGGGAGCTCCGAGCAGTACTTC
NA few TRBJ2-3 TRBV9 CASSVRAGADTQYF TGTGCCAGCAGCGTACGGGCAGGGGCAGATACGCAGTATTTT
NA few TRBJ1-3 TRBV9 CASSADKGRLGNTIYF TGTGCCAGCAGCGCCGACAAGGGACGGCTTGGAAACACCATATATTTT
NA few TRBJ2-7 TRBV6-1 CASTPGGLRPYEQYF TGTGCCAGCACCCCCGGGGGACTTCGACCCTACGAGCAGTACTTC
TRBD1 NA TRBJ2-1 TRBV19 CASTSDRALGNEQFF TGTGCCAGTACCTCGGACAGGGCATTAGGGAATGAGCAGTTCTTC
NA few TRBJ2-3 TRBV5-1 CASSHTDITDTQYF TGCGCCAGCAGCCACACGGACATCACAGATACGCAGTATTTT
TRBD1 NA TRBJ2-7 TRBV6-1 CASRETGGGDEQYF TGTGCCAGCAGGGAGACAGGGGGAGGAGACGAGCAGTACTTC
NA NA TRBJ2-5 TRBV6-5 CASSLSAEETQYF TGTGCCAGCAGTTTAAGTGCCGAAGAGACCCAGTACTTC
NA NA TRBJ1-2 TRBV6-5 CASGDFYGYTF TGTGCCAGCGGTGACTTCTATGGCTACACCTTC
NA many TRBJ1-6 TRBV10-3 CAISSGTTNSPLHF TGTGCCATCAGCTCCGGGACGACAAATTCACCCCTCCACTTT
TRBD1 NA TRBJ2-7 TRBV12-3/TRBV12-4 CASSYATGAYEQYF TGTGCCAGCAGCTACGCGACAGGGGCCTACGAGCAGTACTTC
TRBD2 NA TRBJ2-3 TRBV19 CASSATSGGKAGTDTQYF TGTGCCAGTAGTGCGACTAGCGGGGGCAAGGCAGGCACAGATACGCAGTATTTT
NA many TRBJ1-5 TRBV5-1 CASSLSDTGNSNQPQHF TGCGCCAGCAGCTTGAGCGATACGGGGAACAGCAATCAGCCCCAGCATTTT
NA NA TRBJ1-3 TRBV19 CASSYPHSVISGNTIYF TGTGCCAGTAGTTACCCACACTCCGTGATCTCTGGAAACACCATATATTTT
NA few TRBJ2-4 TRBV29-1 CSVEVNRGPTKNIQYF TGCAGCGTTGAAGTAAATCGGGGACCGACTAAAAACATTCAGTACTTC
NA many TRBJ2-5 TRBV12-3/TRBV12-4 CASSPLVGGGVAQYF TGTGCCAGCAGCCCTCTTGTGGGAGGAGGGGTGGCCCAGTACTTC
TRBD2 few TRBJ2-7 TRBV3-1 CASSQAGGRKEQYF TGTGCCAGCAGCCAAGCGGGAGGGCGTAAGGAGCAGTACTTC
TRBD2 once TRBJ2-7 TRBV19 CASSQGLAGFSSYEQYF TGTGCCAGTAGTCAGGGACTAGCGGGATTCAGCTCCTACGAGCAGTACTTC
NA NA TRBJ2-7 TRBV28 CASSPALGEQYF TGTGCCAGCAGTCCAGCTTTGGGCGAGCAGTACTTC
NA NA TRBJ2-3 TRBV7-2 CASSLRRGFTDTQYF TGTGCCAGCAGCTTAAGGCGGGGATTCACAGATACGCAGTATTTT
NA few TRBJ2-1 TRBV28 CASSLSSGASYNEQFF TGTGCCAGCAGTCTCTCCAGCGGCGCCTCCTACAATGAGCAGTTCTTC